Listed here are 30 T cell receptor beta chains from one sample, sequenced in a study of metastatic and nonmetastatic thyroid tumors. Each patient went into thyroid surgery without having received any treatment. From the PCR reads, TCRdb re-called clones with MiXCR. The sample has about 17,000 clones, under 35% seen once. The sequenced sample consisted of tumor tissue. The receptors here all came from a female donor with papillary thyroid cancer or a benign thyroid nodule (not recorded which). Some clones in this sample may be carry-over from other donors' samples.

This clone was observed at least ten times. Other DNA sequences in this sample translate to the same CDR3. The J gene is TRBJ2-2, the V gene TRBV15; possibly TRBD2 for D (6 bases). The CDR3 is 16 residues long. V was trimmed by 1 base and J by 1 base, leaving 10 bases between them. The germline CDR1 and CDR2 sequences are LNHNV and YYDKDF (reference sequence). The CDR3 DNA is TGTGCCACCAGCAGAGGCGGCGGGGAGAACACCGGGGAGCTGTTTTTT. It specifies CATSRGGGENTGELFF. The complete variable domain, with remaining parts taken from reference TRBV15 and TRBJ2-2, reads DAMVIQNPRYQVTQFGKPVTLSCSQTLNHNVMYWYQQKSSQAPKLLFHYYDKDFNNEADTPDNFQSRRPNTSFCFLDIRSPGLGDTAMYLCATSRGGGENTGELFFGEGSRLTVL.

The chain has TRBV6-2 or TRBV6-3 and TRBJ2-1; no clear D. The germline V gene encodes CDR1 MNHEY and CDR2 SVGEGT. The CDR3 has 15 residues. V lost 2 bases, J lost 0 bases, and 8 bases lay in between. The CDR3 nucleotides are TGTGCCAGCAGTTACGCCACCCGCTCCTACAATGAGCAGTTCTTC. This translates into CASSYATRSYNEQFF.

This clone was counted a few times. This CDR3 reads CSARDLRLAGNQETQYF. In DNA, the CDR3 is TGCAGTGCTAGAGATCTTAGACTAGCGGGGAACCAAGAGACCCAGTACTTC. V and J are TRBV20-1 and TRBJ2-5; 11 bases are a match to TRBD2. Germline V gene lookup returns CDR1 DFQATT and CDR2 SNEGSKA (reference sequence). This CDR3 has 17 amino acids. V was pared by 0 bases and J by 0 bases, with 6 bases of the junction left unmatched.

Many counts were recorded for this clone. The chain links TRBV5-1 to TRBJ1-4; 9 bases fit TRBD1. The CDR3 contains 14 residues. Germline V lookup: CDR1 SGHRS, CDR2 YFSETQ. With 5 bases clipped from V and 8 bases from J, the junction kept 7 bases outside the gene matches. The CDR3, as DNA: TGCGCCAGCAGTTGGGACAGGGAAGACGAAAAACTGTTTTTT. Translated: CASSWDREDEKLFF.

This clone turned up a few times. V and J are TRBV11-2 and TRBJ2-1; 7 bases align to TRBD2. The junction had 1 base not matched to a gene; V was cut back by 2 bases and J by 0 bases. The CDR3 extends over 15 amino acids. Germline CDR1 SGHAT, CDR2 FQNNGV. CDR3 region: CASSLLAASYNEQFF. In DNA, the CDR3 is TGTGCCAGCAGCTTACTAGCGGCCTCCTACAATGAGCAGTTCTTC.

The table lists this clone with many counts. The chain uses TRBV5-6 and TRBJ1-1; no clear D. CDR3 length equals 13 residues. V was pared by 2 bases and J by 5 bases, with 10 bases between. Per germline, CDR1 SGHDT and CDR2 YYEEEE. CDR3 residues: CASSFSIPTEAFF. DNA for the CDR3: TGTGCCAGCAGCTTTAGTATCCCTACTGAAGCTTTCTTT.

As to this clone: Mismatch with germline at one junction end may stem from a read error. The sample carries other DNA sequences with the same CDR3. This chain joins TRBV27 and TRBJ1-5, with D perhaps TRBD1 (5 bases). This CDR3 contains 14 residues. Germline V gene data show CDR1 as MNHEY and CDR2 as SMNVEV (reference sequence). In DNA form, the CDR3 reads TGTGCCAGCAGATTTACAGGTAGCAATCAGCCCCAGCACTTT. It codes for CASRFTGSNQPQHF.

This clone has just a few counts. At one of its ends the junction is not consistent with the germline gene, which may arise from a read error. V usage is TRBV6-1 and J usage is TRBJ1-2; the D gene is possibly TRBD1 (6 bases). CDR1 is MNHNS, CDR2 SASEGT, per germline. CDR3 length equals 15 residues. CDR3 residues: CASRDQQGRGYVYTF. The CDR3 DNA reads as TGTGCCAGCAGGGACCAACAGGGTCGGGGCTATGTCTACACCTTC.

V usage is TRBV19 and J usage is TRBJ2-2; D ambiguous. There are 13 residues in the CDR3. Trimming took off 2 bases at V and 4 bases at J, with 5 bases between the two ends. Germline V gene sequence: CDR1 LNHDA, CDR2 SQIVND (reference sequence). CDR3 sequence: CASSIYGTGELFF. CDR3 in DNA: TGTGCCAGTAGTATATACGGCACCGGGGAGCTGTTTTTT.

The chain carries TRBV30 and TRBJ2-7, with 7 bases that match TRBD2. This CDR3 contains 13 residues. Germline loops: CDR1 GTSNPN, CDR2 SVGIG (reference sequence). Trimming removed 2 bases from V and 7 bases from J; junction bases left unmatched: 8. CDR3 in amino acids: CAWSLCGGLEQYF. Here the CDR3 DNA reads TGTGCCTGGAGTTTGTGCGGGGGTTTGGAGCAGTACTTC.

The J gene is TRBJ2-3, the V gene TRBV5-1, with unresolved D. The V end was cut by 0 bases, the J end by 5 bases, with 4 bases between. The CDR3 has 12 residues. Looked up from germline, CDR1 is SGHRS and CDR2 is YFSETQ. Written as DNA, the CDR3 is TGCGCCAGCAGCTTGGCTCAAGATACGCAGTATTTT. Its translation: CASSLAQDTQYF. The complete variable domain, with remaining parts taken from reference TRBV5-1 and TRBJ2-3, reads KAGVTQTPRYLIKTRGQQVTLSCSPISGHRSVSWYQQTPGQGLQFLFEYFSETQRNKGNFPGRFSGRQFSNSRSEMNVSTLELGDSALYLCASSLAQDTQYFGPGTRLTVL.

This clone came up many times. The chain combines TRBV19 with TRBJ2-1; 14 bases are shared with TRBD2. CDR1 and CDR2 (germline): LNHDA, SQIVND (reference sequence). The length of the CDR3 is 17 residues. Losses at the gene ends were 2 bases for V and 9 bases for J; bases not matched to a gene: 9. CDR3 in amino acids: CASSIMGLAGDLGEQFF. DNA for the CDR3: TGTGCCAGTAGTATAATGGGACTAGCGGGAGATTTAGGTGAGCAGTTCTTC.

At least ten counts were recorded for this clone. V gene TRBV18 combines with J gene TRBJ2-3, with 14 nucleotides matching TRBD2. After removal of 1 base from V and 3 bases from J, the junction contained 0 bases not matched to a gene. Germline loops: CDR1 KGHSH, CDR2 LQKENI. The CDR3 sequence is 16 residues long. Here the CDR3 DNA reads TGTGCCAGCTCACCACGACTAGCGGGAGGGACAGATACGCAGTATTTT. It codes for CASSPRLAGGTDTQYF.

This clone occurred a few times. One base away lies a much larger clone, so this may be a sequencing read error. V and J are TRBV19 and TRBJ2-4, with 9 bases lining up with TRBD1. J was trimmed by 12 bases and V by 8 bases; bases with no gene match: 20. The CDR3 is made up of 16 amino acids. Germline V gene lookup returns CDR1 LNHDA and CDR2 SQIVND (reference sequence). The CDR3 nucleotides read TGTGCCAGTGGGATTGGGGACAGGGACACCCGGGGCGCTCAGTACTTC. As protein: CASGIGDRDTRGAQYF.

As to this clone: Since the CDR3 does not end with the conserved phenylalanine or tryptophan, this likely comes from a read error. This rearrangement joins TRBV20-1 to TRBJ1-5, with D hard to call. This CDR3 spans 13 amino acids. Per germline, CDR1 DFQATT and CDR2 SNEGSKA (reference sequence). Trimming cost V 3 bases and J 11 bases, with 17 bases left between them. CDR3 residues: CSASGRYPVAQHS. The CDR3 DNA reads TGCAGTGCTAGTGGCAGGTACCCAGTGGCCCAGCATTCT.

Concerning this clone itself: A much more abundant neighbour one base away suggests this may be a read error. V is TRBV11-2 and J is TRBJ2-7, with D tentatively TRBD1 or TRBD2 (6 bases each). CDR1 and CDR2 (germline): SGHAT, FQNNGV. This CDR3 spans 14 amino acids. V lost 7 bases and J 6 bases, leaving 19 bases between the germline ends. The CDR3 bases are TGTGCCAGCATTTCCGGGGGCGACATGGGCGAGCAGTACTTC. It specifies CASISGGDMGEQYF.

The sample holds a few counts of this clone. The rearrangement joins TRBV6-1 to TRBJ2-2; a weak D match, TRBD2 (6 bases). Trimming cost V 5 bases and J 5 bases, with 21 bases left between them. The length of the CDR3 is 17 residues. Germline V CDR1 and CDR2: MNHNS, SASEGT. Here the CDR3 reads CASSQLPPGLTTGELFF. For the CDR3, the DNA is TGTGCCAGCAGTCAACTGCCCCCGGGACTGACGACCGGGGAGCTGTTTTTT.

This clone is labeled as medium-sized. The rearrangement joins TRBV12-3 or TRBV12-4 to TRBJ2-6, with TRBD2 as a possible D gene (7 bases). The germline V and J ends were trimmed by 6 bases and 1 base, with 19 bases remaining between them. The CDR3 loop spans 18 amino acids. CDR3 protein: CASSRGQGLLSGANVLTF. CDR3 sequence (DNA): TGTGCCAGCAGCCGGGGGCAGGGACTACTATCTGGGGCCAACGTCCTGACTTTC.

This rearrangement joins TRBV4-2 to TRBJ2-1; TRBD2 matches 16 bases. V shed 4 bases and J 10 bases; nucleotides not matched to a gene: 13. This CDR3 spans 18 amino acids. CDR1 is LGHNA, CDR2 YNFKEQ, per germline. CDR3 sequence (DNA): TGTGCCAGCAGCCTAACCGGGACTAGCGGGAGGGCCGCGGGCGAGCAGTTCTTC. It encodes CASSLTGTSGRAAGEQFF.

The chain couples TRBV5-1 to TRBJ1-2; maybe TRBD1 (6 bases). Germline-derived CDR1 and CDR2 are SGHRS and YFSETQ. This CDR3 contains 16 residues. V lost 4 bases and J 6 bases, leaving 22 bases between the germline ends. Here the CDR3 reads CASSQRGLQGDDGYTF. CDR3 coding DNA: TGCGCCAGCAGCCAGCGAGGGTTACAGGGCGACGATGGCTACACCTTC.

The chain has TRBV27 and TRBJ1-2; 7 positions agree with TRBD1. V lost 6 bases, J lost 4 bases, and 11 bases stayed unmatched. Germline CDR1 MNHEY, CDR2 SMNVEV (reference sequence). The CDR3 length is 15 residues. This chain's CDR3 is CASSSLGTASYGYTF. CDR3 DNA: TGTGCCAGCAGCTCCCTGGGGACAGCGTCCTATGGCTACACCTTC.

V gene TRBV4-1 combines with J gene TRBJ1-1; D ambiguous. Looked up from germline, CDR1 is MGHRA and CDR2 is YSYEKL. The CDR3 is made up of 14 amino acids. V was trimmed by 0 bases and J by 4 bases, leaving 9 bases between them. CDR3: CASSQEGGITEAFF. In DNA, the CDR3 is TGCGCCAGCAGCCAAGAAGGAGGGATCACTGAAGCTTTCTTT.

The V and J genes are TRBV19 and TRBJ2-2, with 7 bases fitting TRBD1. Trimming removed 0 bases from V and 4 bases from J; junction bases left unmatched: 8. The CDR3 is made up of 17 amino acids. CDR1 and CDR2 from the germline V gene are LNHDA and SQIVND (reference sequence). The CDR3 protein is CASSIDLFRGSTGELFF. CDR3 nucleotide sequence: TGTGCCAGTAGTATAGATCTCTTCAGGGGGAGCACCGGGGAGCTGTTTTTT.

The genes are TRBV20-1 and TRBJ2-7, with TRBD2 identical over 11 bases. Germline CDR1 is DFQATT and CDR2 is SNEGSKA (reference sequence). Germline trimming cut 1 base from V and 3 bases from J; bases unmatched to any gene: 8. The CDR3 is 16 amino acids. The CDR3 loop is CSARGELGLAVYEQYF. The CDR3 nucleotides read TGCAGTGCTAGAGGGGAGCTGGGACTAGCGGTCTACGAGCAGTACTTC.

This clone occurred many times. V gene TRBV7-2 combines with J gene TRBJ2-3; 8 bases agree with TRBD2. The CDR3 contains 14 residues. Germline V gene lookup returns CDR1 SGHTA and CDR2 FQGNSA. Trimming at V came to 4 bases and at J to 11 bases, leaving 11 bases not matched to a gene. The CDR3 bases are TGTGCCAGCAGCTCACCGGGACTAGGCCTCTGGCAGTATTTT. Its translation is CASSSPGLGLWQYF.

This clone was observed a handful of times. The J gene is TRBJ1-1, the V gene TRBV11-2; maybe TRBD1 (5 bases). Germline loops: CDR1 SGHAT, CDR2 FQNNGV. The CDR3 consists of 14 residues. Between the trimmed V and J ends, which lost 7 bases and 1 base, there was a span of 13 bases. CDR3 DNA sequence: TGTGCCAGCATCCTGACAGAAAAGAACACTGAAGCTTTCTTT. This sequence encodes CASILTEKNTEAFF.

This clone was seen repeatedly, ten times or more. V usage is TRBV6-5 and J usage is TRBJ1-6; 9 positions agree with TRBD1. The CDR3 loop spans 14 amino acids. After removal of 4 bases from V and 11 bases from J, the junction contained 6 bases not matched to a gene. Germline V gene sequence: CDR1 MNHEY, CDR2 SVGAGI. In DNA, the CDR3 is TGTGCCAGCAGTTCCACAGGGGGCGTTCCACCCCTCCACTTT. Translated, it gives CASSSTGGVPPLHF.

V and J are TRBV5-1 and TRBJ1-2; D unclear. Germline CDR1 is SGHRS and CDR2 is YFSETQ. The V end was cut by 0 bases, the J end by 10 bases, with 16 bases between. The CDR3 runs 14 residues. The CDR3 DNA reads as TGCGCCAGCAGCTTGGCAGGTACGAGAGGAGACTACACCTTC. Translation gives CASSLAGTRGDYTF.

Only one count was recorded for this clone. One end of the junction fails to match germline, which may point to a read error. V and J are TRBV5-1 and TRBJ2-1; D unresolved. The CDR3 has 12 residues. CDR1 and CDR2 from the germline V gene are SGHRS and YFSETQ. The chain's CDR3 is CASILWAYEQFF. CDR3 bases: TGCGCCAGCATCTTGTGGGCTTATGAGCAGTTCTTC.

This clone was recorded a few times. This chain uses TRBV6-1 with TRBJ2-5; 10 nucleotides agree with TRBD2. The CDR3 spans 17 residues. Germline V gene data show CDR1 as MNHNS and CDR2 as SASEGT. V gave up 6 bases and J gave up 5 bases; unmatched junction bases: 15. Here the CDR3 reads CASSVTVQAGGLETQYF. The CDR3 region has the DNA TGTGCCAGCAGCGTAACCGTGCAAGCGGGAGGGCTGGAGACCCAGTACTTC.